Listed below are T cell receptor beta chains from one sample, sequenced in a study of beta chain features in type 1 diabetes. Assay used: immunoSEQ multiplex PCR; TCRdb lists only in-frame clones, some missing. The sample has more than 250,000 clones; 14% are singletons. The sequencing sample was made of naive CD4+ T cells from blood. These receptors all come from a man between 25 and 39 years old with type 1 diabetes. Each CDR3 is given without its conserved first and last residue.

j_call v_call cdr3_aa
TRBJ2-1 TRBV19 ASSSTGTRNNEQF
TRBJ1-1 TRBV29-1 SGGQGAMYTEAF
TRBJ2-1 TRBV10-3 AISDFPGTSGRGGYEQF
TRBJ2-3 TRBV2 ASSGSREQY
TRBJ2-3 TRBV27 ASSLFEQGTDTQY
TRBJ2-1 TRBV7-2 ASSARDRLNF
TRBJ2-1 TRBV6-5 ASSYSIREDNEQF
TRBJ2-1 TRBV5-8 ASSLDRVHEQF
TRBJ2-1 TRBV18 ASSPRRRDEQF
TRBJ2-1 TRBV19 ASSASLGQGEQF
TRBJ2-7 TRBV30 AWSVGHLYEQY
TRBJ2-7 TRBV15 ATSHGGGRGVYEQY
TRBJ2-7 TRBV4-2 ASSQGQGAYEQY
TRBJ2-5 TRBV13 ASSLAGLAGGGLGTQY
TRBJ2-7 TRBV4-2 ASSQDRALPGQY
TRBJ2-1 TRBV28 ASSSGLAGGSYNEQF
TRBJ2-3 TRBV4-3 ASSQDWRETDTQY
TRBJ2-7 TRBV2 ASSEGPPGISYEQY
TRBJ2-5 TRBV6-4 ASSSPGSGAQETQY
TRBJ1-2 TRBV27 ASSPRTGERYGYT
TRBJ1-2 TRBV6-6 ASSPDGNYGYT
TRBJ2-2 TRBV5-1 ASSASGGNTGELF
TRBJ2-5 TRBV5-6 ASSLPFVGQGKETQY
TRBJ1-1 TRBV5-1 ASSGGQGRTEAF
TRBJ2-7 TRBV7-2 ASSSDRGHEEQY
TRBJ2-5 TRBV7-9 ASSLSGSETQY
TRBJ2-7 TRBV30 AWSSGVEGREQY
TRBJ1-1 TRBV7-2 ASSLGGQYTEAF
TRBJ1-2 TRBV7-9 ASSLSGVELNYGYT
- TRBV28 GTASGSSYEQY
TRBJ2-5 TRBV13 ASSRGREIQY
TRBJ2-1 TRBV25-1 ASSESLAGGGDEQF
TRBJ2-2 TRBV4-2 ASRAGGTNTGELF
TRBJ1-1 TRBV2 ASKDEGTVEAF
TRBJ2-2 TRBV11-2 ASSLVSRINTGELF
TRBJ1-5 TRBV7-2 ASSPGTSLHQPQH
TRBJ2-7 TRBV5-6 ASSLEGTYEQY
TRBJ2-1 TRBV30 AWSVLSLYNEQF
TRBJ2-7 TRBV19 ASSTDRSYEQY
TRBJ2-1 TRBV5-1 ASSRDREDNEQF
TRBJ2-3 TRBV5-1 ASGQGLTDTQY
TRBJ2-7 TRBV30 AWNQGTGLYEQY
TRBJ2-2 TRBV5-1 ASSSGTGKERLF
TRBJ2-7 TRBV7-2 ASSFSVGSNEQY
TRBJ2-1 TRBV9 ASSLAGVSYNEQF
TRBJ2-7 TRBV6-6 ASQRQGISYEQY
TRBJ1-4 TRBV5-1 ASRLGPSGGTNEKLF
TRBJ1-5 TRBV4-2 ASSHGQASNQPQH
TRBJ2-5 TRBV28 ASSSAGTAQETQY
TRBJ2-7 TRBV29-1 SVTTGTGYVEQY
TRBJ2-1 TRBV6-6 ASSGGYRLQF
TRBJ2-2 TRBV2 ASTGTRGNTGELF
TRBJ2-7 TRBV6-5 ASISQGEQY